The 16 T cell receptor beta chains reported below all come from one sample, sequenced in a study of T cell responses to AZD1222 COVID-19 vaccine. Profiled with immunoSEQ multiplex PCR; TCRdb holds only in-frame clones, not every one. The sample records around 160,000 clones, more than 75% being singletons. This material consisted of peripheral blood, taken on day 0 of AZD1222 vaccination. Every receptor here comes from an adult in good health.

The chain couples TRBV4-3 to TRBJ2-3; D is ambiguous. This CDR3 has 17 residues. The V gene lost 1 base and the J gene lost 3 bases, with 17 bases spanning the gap. The V gene's germline CDR1 is LGHNA and CDR2 YSLEER. The CDR3 spells CASSQGSRGSATDTQYF. As DNA, the CDR3 is TGCGCCAGCAGCCAAGGTAGTCGCGGATCGGCGACAGATACGCAGTATTTT.

The chain joins TRBV9 to TRBJ2-1; weak D call: TRBD2 (6 bases). CDR3 length: 18 amino acids. V was pared by 2 bases and J by 3 bases, with 21 bases between. CDR1 and CDR2 (germline): SGDLS, YYNGEE. CDR3 protein: CASSVPSGGVGIYNEQFF. Here the CDR3 DNA reads TGTGCCAGCAGCGTTCCCTCAGGAGGGGTAGGAATCTACAATGAGCAGTTCTTC.

The chain couples TRBV4-1 to TRBJ2-4; 8 bases line up with TRBD2. Germline CDR1 reads MGHRA; CDR2 reads YSYEKL. V gave up 4 bases and J gave up 2 bases; unmatched junction bases: 4. The CDR3 runs 15 residues. CDR3 amino acids: CASSPLAGTKNIQYF. CDR3 DNA sequence: TGCGCCAGCAGCCCCTTAGCGGGAACCAAAAACATTCAGTACTTC.

The chain carries TRBV28 and TRBJ2-7; 9 positions agree with TRBD1. V lost 5 bases to trimming and J lost 0 bases; unmatched junction nucleotides: 5. Germline V gives CDR1 MDHEN, CDR2 SYDVKM. The CDR3 has 15 amino acids. CDR3 amino acids: CASSSTGGPSYEQYF. The CDR3 DNA is TGTGCCAGCAGTAGTACAGGGGGCCCCTCCTACGAGCAGTACTTC.

This rearrangement joins TRBV19 to TRBJ1-5; 7 bases are shared with TRBD1. Germline CDR1 reads LNHDA; CDR2 reads SQIVND (reference sequence). V dropped 3 bases and J dropped 5; count of bases not matched to a gene: 10. This CDR3 contains 16 residues. The CDR3: CASSMTSGTEYQPQHF. The CDR3 DNA is TGTGCCAGTAGTATGACCTCCGGGACAGAATATCAGCCCCAGCATTTT.

This chain joins TRBV4-2 and TRBJ2-2; the D gene is possibly TRBD2 (5 bases). This CDR3 region has 18 residues. Germline V CDR1 and CDR2: LGHNA, YNFKEQ. V was shortened by 5 bases and J by 2 bases, with 21 bases between the two germline ends. CDR3 nucleotide sequence: TGTGCCAGCAGCTCCCAACAGAGACTACTCTTTAACACCGGGGAGCTGTTTTTT. Protein: CASSSQQRLLFNTGELFF.

The chain employs TRBV5-1 and TRBJ1-6; maybe TRBD1 (5 bases). V dropped 4 bases and J dropped 7 bases, with 12 bases sitting between them. CDR1 and CDR2 from the germline V gene are SGHRS and YFSETQ. The length of the CDR3 is 14 residues. CDR3 DNA: TGCGCCAGCAGCGAGGGACTCCCAAATTCACCCCTCCACTTT. Its translation is CASSEGLPNSPLHF.

Note on this clone: Within the sample, other DNA sequences also encode this same CDR3. The chain employs TRBV6-5 and TRBJ1-1, with D tentatively TRBD1 (5 bases). V lost 0 bases, J lost 4 bases, and 6 bases lay in between. This CDR3 comprises 13 residues. The germline V gene has CDR1 MNHEY and CDR2 SVGAGI. The CDR3: CASSYSGGTEAFF. The DNA for the CDR3 is TGTGCCAGCAGTTACTCGGGGGGCACTGAAGCTTTCTTT.

The rearrangement links TRBV10-3 to TRBJ2-2; D is possibly TRBD1 or TRBD2 (5 bases each). Trimming shortened V by 10 bases and J by 3 bases, and 18 bases separated the two germline ends. The CDR3 spans 15 residues. Germline CDR1 ENHRY, CDR2 SYGVKD. The chain's CDR3 is CATGYGGSDTGELFF. The CDR3 region has the DNA TGTGCCACCGGGTATGGGGGATCGGACACCGGGGAGCTGTTTTTT.

This clone was counted between two and nine times. The V call is TRBV7-9, the J call TRBJ2-7; 11 nucleotides match TRBD2. CDR3 length: 15 amino acids. With 5 bases clipped from V and 5 bases from J, the junction kept 8 bases outside the gene matches. The V gene's germline CDR1 is SEHNR and CDR2 FQNEAQ (reference sequence). The CDR3 region has the DNA TGTGCCAGCAGCCCACCTAGCGGGGGGATCCACGAGCAGTACTTC. The encoded protein is CASSPPSGGIHEQYF.

The genes are TRBV6-5 and TRBJ1-4; weak D call: TRBD1 (5 bases). Looked up from germline, CDR1 is MNHEY and CDR2 is SVGAGI. The CDR3 loop spans 15 amino acids. Trimming cost V 9 bases and J 0 bases, with 14 bases left between them. CDR3 in amino acids: CASRGRPATNEKLFF. The CDR3 DNA follows: TGTGCCAGTAGGGGCAGGCCGGCAACTAATGAAAAACTGTTTTTT.

The chain joins TRBV19 to TRBJ1-2; maybe TRBD1 (6 bases). The CDR3 loop spans 14 amino acids. Germline V lookup: CDR1 LNHDA, CDR2 SQIVND (reference sequence). The germline V and J ends were trimmed by 5 bases and 4 bases, with 14 bases remaining between them. This CDR3 reads CASSGIGQTYGYTF. CDR3 nucleotides: TGTGCCAGTAGTGGGATAGGACAGACCTATGGCTACACCTTC.

The chain uses TRBV12-5 and TRBJ1-6; maybe TRBD1 (5 bases). Germline V gene lookup returns CDR1 LGHNT and CDR2 FRNRAP. Trimming pared 7 bases from V and 9 bases from J, leaving 10 bases between. This CDR3 comprises 12 residues. DNA of the CDR3: TGTGCTAGTGCCACAAGGGGTTCACCCCTCCACTTT. As protein: CASATRGSPLHF.

The chain couples TRBV28 to TRBJ1-5; D is unclear. Trimming cost V 7 bases and J 9 bases, with 13 bases left between them. Germline V gene lookup returns CDR1 MDHEN and CDR2 SYDVKM. CDR3 length: 12 residues. For the CDR3, the DNA is TGTGCCAGCAATAGACCGATGTGGCCCCAGCATTTT. Encoded protein: CASNRPMWPQHF.

The chain carries TRBV3-1 (or the pseudogene TRBV3-2) and TRBJ1-5, with 9 positions matching TRBD1. V shed 6 bases and J 7 bases; nucleotides not matched to a gene: 13. Germline V CDR1 and CDR2: LGHDT, YNNKEL (reference sequence). The CDR3 consists of 16 residues. CDR3 protein: CASSLIRDRVEQPQHF. As DNA, the CDR3 is TGTGCCAGCAGTCTGATCCGGGACAGGGTAGAACAGCCCCAGCATTTT.

This chain links TRBV5-6 with TRBJ1-6; possible D gene TRBD1, 6 bases. The germline gives CDR1 SGHDT, CDR2 YYEEEE. The length of the CDR3 is 14 residues. Deletions cut 1 base from V and 7 bases from J, with 9 bases between. The CDR3, as DNA: TGTGCCAGCAGCTTGAGGGGGGTAAATTCACCCCTCCACTTT. Translating gives CASSLRGVNSPLHF.